This T cell receptor beta chain was obtained from a study of T-cell memory formation after mild COVID-19. As for the study in general: Largely donor-specific sequence clusters came from a couple of donors.

With V trimmed by 5 bases and J by 4 bases, 4 bases remained unmatched. The CDR3 has 14 amino acids. TCRdb called the 5' RACE reads again in MiXCR, with one record for every CDR3 protein. This sample carries around 140,000 distinct CDR3 sequences, roughly 19% of them seen once, and the ten largest clones take approximately 2.4%. The genes are TRBV12-3 or TRBV12-4 and TRBJ2-7, with TRBD1 identical over 11 bases. The sequenced sample consisted of PBMCs or a T cell subset sorted from them (not recorded which). This sequence was found in an adult woman who had mild COVID-19 (a few samples of this study predate the infection). Cell type and time point are not known. In DNA, the CDR3 is TGTGCCAGCAGTCAGGACAGGGGGCTTTACGAGCAGTACTTC. Encoded protein: CASSQDRGLYEQYF.